This T cell receptor beta chain is from a study of CD8+ T cells in alopecia areata. Sequencing relied on a cDNA template that was reverse transcribed from extracted RNA. Produced via immunoSEQ multiplex PCR; TCRdb's table is partial and in-frame only. The sample holds 200,000 to 250,000 clones, about 50% seen once. As for treatment: oral pan-JAK inhibitor, 5-10 mg twice daily. This CDR3 is 14 amino acids long. V was trimmed by 5 bases and J by 8 bases, leaving 18 bases between them. CDR1 and CDR2 (germline): LNHDA, SQIVND (reference sequence). The chain recombines TRBV19 with TRBJ1-2; D is unresolved. Sequenced material: CD4+ T cells sorted from blood, taken at week 4, from a patient treated with tofacitinib. The sequence was collected from a human donor with alopecia areata. CDR3 sequence reads: CASSGDTRLRGYTF. In nucleotides, the CDR3 is TGTGCCAGTAGTGGCGACACCCGGCTGCGGGGCTACACCTTC.